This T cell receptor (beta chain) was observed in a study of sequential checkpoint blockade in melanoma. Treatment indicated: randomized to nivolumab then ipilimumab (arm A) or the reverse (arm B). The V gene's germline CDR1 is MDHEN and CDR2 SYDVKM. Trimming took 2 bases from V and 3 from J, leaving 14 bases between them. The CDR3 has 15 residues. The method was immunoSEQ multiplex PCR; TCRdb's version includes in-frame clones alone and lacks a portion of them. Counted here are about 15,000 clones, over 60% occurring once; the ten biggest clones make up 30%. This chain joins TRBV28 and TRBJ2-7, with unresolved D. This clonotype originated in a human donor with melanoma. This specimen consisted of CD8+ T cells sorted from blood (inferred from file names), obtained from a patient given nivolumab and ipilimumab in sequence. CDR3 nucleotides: TGTGCCAGCAGTTTAGACTCAGACTGGAACTACGAGCAGTACTTC. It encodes CASSLDSDWNYEQYF.